This T cell receptor beta chain was captured by sequencing in a study of blood T cell repertoires in COVID-19. Study information: Acute and convalescent COVID-19 samples came from the United States, Italy and Spain. In each case, the material was cDNA or gDNA derived from T cells, B-cell-depleted T cells, or PBMCs.

The CDR3 is made up of 15 amino acids. Looked up from germline, CDR1 is LGHDT and CDR2 is YNNKEL (reference sequence). V was clipped by 0 bases and J by 6 bases, with 14 bases between them. The age range of participants was 18 to 89 years, with residence in 20 to 25 US areas. Per the original data handling: Using reference gene primer amplification, nucleated cell counts were estimated. Libraries were prepared by immunoSEQ multiplex PCR; TCRdb keeps only in-frame clonotypes and omits some of them. V, J and clone size were drawn from that table, and D and trimming were deduced from the DNA. Of approximately 290,000 clones in the sample, roughly 85% are singletons; the top ten hold about 4.1%.

V and J are TRBV3-1 (or the pseudogene TRBV3-2) and TRBJ1-1, with a weak D call TRBD1 (5 bases). This receptor was taken from a woman younger than 45 who had recovered from COVID-19. The sequencing sample was made of PBMCs or T cells enriched from blood (not recorded which). This CDR3 is CASSQDPRAGAEAFF. CDR3 in DNA: TGTGCCAGCAGCCAAGATCCCAGGGCGGGGGCTGAAGCTTTCTTT.